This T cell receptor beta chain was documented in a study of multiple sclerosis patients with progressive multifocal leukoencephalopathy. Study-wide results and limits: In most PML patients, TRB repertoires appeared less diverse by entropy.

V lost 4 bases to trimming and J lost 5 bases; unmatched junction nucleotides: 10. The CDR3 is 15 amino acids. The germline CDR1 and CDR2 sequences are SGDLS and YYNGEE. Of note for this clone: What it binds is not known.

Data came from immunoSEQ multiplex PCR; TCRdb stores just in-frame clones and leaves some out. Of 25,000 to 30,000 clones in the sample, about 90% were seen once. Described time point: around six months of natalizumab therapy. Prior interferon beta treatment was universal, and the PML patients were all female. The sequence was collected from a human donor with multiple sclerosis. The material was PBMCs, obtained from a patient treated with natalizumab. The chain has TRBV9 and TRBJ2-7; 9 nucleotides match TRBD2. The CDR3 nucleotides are TGTGCCAGCAGCCCACGGAGCGGGAGGCTCCACGAGCAGTACTTC. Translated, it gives CASSPRSGRLHEQYF.